This T cell receptor (beta chain) was recovered during a study of blood T cell repertoires in COVID-19. On the study more broadly: From the United States, Italy and Spain came samples of acute and convalescent COVID-19. In each case, the material was cDNA or gDNA derived from T cells, B-cell-depleted T cells, or PBMCs.

This study enrolled people aged about 18 to 90 from about two dozen US geographic areas. This CDR3 contains 11 residues. Looked up from germline, CDR1 is DFQATT and CDR2 is SNEGSKA (reference sequence). Original data processing: Amplification with reference gene primers provided the estimates of nucleated cell counts. The method was immunoSEQ multiplex PCR; TCRdb's version includes in-frame clones alone and lacks a portion of them. That table supplies the V and J calls and clone size; D and trimming were determined from the DNA. This sample has 95,000 to 150,000 clones, with roughly 84% found just once.

J is TRBJ2-5 and V is TRBV20-1; 10 positions match TRBD2. The specimen was PBMCs or T cells enriched from blood (not recorded which). This receptor was taken from a woman between 25 and 40 years old who had recovered from COVID-19. In DNA, the CDR3 is TGCAGCTCGGGACTAGCGGAGACCCAGTACTTC. It specifies CSSGLAETQYF.